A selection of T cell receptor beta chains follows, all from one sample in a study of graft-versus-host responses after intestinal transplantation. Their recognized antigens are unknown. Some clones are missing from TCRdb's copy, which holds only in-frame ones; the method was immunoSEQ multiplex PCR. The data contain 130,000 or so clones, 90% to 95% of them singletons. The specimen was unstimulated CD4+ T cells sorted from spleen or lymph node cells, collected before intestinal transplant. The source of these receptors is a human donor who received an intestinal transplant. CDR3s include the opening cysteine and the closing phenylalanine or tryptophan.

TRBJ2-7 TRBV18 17 CASSPLPGLAGAYEQYF
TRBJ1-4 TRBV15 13 CATSRDGSAKLFF
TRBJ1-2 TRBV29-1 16 CSVGGVTGKDGYGYTF
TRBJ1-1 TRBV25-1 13 CASSVSGQAEAFF
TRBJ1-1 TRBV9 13 CASSTRTGGEAFF
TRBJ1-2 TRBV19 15 CATKPRGQTHYGYTF
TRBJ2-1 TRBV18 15 CASSPGLAGADEQFF
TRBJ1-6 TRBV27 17 CASSRKPKSSYNSPLHF
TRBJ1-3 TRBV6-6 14 CASSYQKTGNTIYF
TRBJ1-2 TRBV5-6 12 CASSLSQYGYTF
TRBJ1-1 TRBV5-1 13 CASSLEGLGEAFF
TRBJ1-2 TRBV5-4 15 CASSQISEGAGGYTF
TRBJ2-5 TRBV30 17 CAWSLGLTSGGSETQYF
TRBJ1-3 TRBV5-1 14 CASSLMGSGNTIYF
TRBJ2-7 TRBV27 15 CASPSGTSGPGEQYF
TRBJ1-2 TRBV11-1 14 CASSRTGEGDGYTF
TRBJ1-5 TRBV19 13 CASSIRGAQPQHF
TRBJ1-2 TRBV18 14 CASSLGTGRGGYTF
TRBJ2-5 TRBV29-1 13 CSVKPWGEETQYF
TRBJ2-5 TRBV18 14 CASSPQEGGWTQYF
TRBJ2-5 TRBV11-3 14 CASSYTTRGETQYF
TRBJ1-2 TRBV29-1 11 CSAYRIGGYTF
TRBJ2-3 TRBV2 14 CASSGLAATDTQYF
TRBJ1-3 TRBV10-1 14 CASGGGASGNTIYF
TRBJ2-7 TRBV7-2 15 CASSLDPPEVYEQYF
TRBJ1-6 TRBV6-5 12 CASSDYNSPLHF
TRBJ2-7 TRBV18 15 CASSPDYAPTYEQYF
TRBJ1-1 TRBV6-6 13 CASSYFGNTEAFF
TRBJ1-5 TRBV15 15 CATSTQTGGYQPQHF
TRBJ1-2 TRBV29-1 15 CSAYFGGKANYGYTF
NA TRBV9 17 CASSVYLSRGYSYEQYF
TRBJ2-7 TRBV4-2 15 CASSQDGWQGYEQYF
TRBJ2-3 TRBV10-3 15 CAISGTDGRTDTQYF
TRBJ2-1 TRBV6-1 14 CASSVAGGYNEQFF
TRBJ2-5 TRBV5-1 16 CASSLGPAVYQETQYF
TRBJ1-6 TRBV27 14 CASSPGRRYSPLHF
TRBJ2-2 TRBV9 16 CASSVAGQRGLRELFF
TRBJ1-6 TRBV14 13 CASRQGPNSPLHF
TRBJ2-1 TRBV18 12 CASSRTGDEQFF
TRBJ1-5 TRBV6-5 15 CASSYSQGGNQPQHF
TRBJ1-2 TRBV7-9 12 CASSLGVNGYTF
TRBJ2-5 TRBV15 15 CATSSEGGGGETQYF
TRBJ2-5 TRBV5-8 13 CASSFYSGETQYF
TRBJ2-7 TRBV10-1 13 CASSEVLGYEQYF
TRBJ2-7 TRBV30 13 CAWRGFGQGEQYF
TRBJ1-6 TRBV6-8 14 CASTSSGKNSPLHF
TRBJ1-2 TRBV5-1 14 CASSLALQGGSYTF
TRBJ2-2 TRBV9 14 CASSVDGRTGELFF
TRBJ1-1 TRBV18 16 CASSPTTGTRPTEAFF
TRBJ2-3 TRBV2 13 CASRRGPTDTQYF
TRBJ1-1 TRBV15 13 CATSSWGRTEAFF
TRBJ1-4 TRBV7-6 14 CASSLGLTNEKLFF
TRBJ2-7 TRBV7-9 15 CASSLGTGRSYEQYF
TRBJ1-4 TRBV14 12 CASSQASEKLFF
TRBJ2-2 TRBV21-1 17 CASSNPSGQENTGELFF
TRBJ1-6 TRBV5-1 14 CASSHRVANSPLHF
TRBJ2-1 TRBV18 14 CASSVGRVDNEQFF
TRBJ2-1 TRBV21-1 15 CASSKVHEGNNEQFF
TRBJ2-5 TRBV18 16 CASSPGPQASQETQYF